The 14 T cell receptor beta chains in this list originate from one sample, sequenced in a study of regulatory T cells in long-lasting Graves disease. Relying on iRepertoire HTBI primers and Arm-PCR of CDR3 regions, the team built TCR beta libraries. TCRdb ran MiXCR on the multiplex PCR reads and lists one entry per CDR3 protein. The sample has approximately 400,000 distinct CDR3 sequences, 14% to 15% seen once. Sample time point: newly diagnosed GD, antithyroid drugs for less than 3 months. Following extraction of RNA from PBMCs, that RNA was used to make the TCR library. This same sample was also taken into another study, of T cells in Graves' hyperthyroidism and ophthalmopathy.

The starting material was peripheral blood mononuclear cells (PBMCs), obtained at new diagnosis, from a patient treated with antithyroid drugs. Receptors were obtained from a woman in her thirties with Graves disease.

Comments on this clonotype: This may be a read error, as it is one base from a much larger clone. The CDR3 loop is CASGSPGFGQQEAQYF. CDR3 sequence (DNA): TGTGCCAGCGGAAGTCCTGGCTTTGGACAGCAAGAGGCCCAGTACTTC. This chain connects TRBV27 to TRBJ2-5; D is possibly TRBD1 (6 bases). The CDR3 runs 16 residues. CDR1 and CDR2 from the germline V gene are MNHEY and SMNVEV (reference sequence).

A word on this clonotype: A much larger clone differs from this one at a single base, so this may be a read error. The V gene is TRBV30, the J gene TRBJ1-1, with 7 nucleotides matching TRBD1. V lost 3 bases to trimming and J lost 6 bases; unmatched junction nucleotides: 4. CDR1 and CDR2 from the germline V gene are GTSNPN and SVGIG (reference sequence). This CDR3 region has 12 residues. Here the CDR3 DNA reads TGTGCCTGGAGGGGGCAGGGGGCTGAAGCTTTCTTT. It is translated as CAWRGQGAEAFF.

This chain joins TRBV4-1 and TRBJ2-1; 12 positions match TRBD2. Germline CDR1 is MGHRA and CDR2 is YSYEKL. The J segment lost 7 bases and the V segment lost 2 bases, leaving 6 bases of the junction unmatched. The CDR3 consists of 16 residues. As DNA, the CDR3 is TGCGCCAGCAGCCAACCGGCTAGCGGGAGGGGGAATGAGCAGTTCTTC. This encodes CASSQPASGRGNEQFF.

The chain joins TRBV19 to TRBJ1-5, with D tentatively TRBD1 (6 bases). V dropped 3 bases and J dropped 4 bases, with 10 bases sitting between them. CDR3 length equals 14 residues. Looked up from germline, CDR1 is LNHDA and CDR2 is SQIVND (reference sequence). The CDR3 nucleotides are TGTGCCAGTAGTATGGCGAGGGGGAATCAGCCCCAGCATTTT. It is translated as CASSMARGNQPQHF.

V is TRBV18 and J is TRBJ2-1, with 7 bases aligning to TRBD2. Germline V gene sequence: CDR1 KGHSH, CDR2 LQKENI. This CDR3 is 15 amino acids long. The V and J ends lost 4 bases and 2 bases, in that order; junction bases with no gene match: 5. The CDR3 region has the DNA TGTGCCAGCTCACTCGGGGAGGGGACCTACAATGAGCAGTTCTTC. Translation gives CASSLGEGTYNEQFF.

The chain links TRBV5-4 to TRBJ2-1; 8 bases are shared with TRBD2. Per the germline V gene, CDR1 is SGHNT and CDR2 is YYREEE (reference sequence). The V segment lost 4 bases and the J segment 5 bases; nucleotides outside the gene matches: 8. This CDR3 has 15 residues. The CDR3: CASSGIGRGDNEQFF. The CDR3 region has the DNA TGTGCCAGCAGCGGGATCGGGAGGGGGGACAATGAGCAGTTCTTC.

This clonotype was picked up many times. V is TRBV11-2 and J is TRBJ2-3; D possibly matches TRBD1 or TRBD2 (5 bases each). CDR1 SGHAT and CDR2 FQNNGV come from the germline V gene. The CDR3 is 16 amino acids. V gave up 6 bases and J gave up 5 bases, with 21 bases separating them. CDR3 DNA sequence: TGTGCCAGCAGTTCCCGGGACGGAGCGTTTGGAGATACGCAGTATTTT. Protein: CASSSRDGAFGDTQYF. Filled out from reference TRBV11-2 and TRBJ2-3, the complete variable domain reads EAGVAQSPRYKIIEKRQSVAFWCNPISGHATLYWYQQILGQGPKLLIQFQNNGVVDDSQLPKDRFSAERLKGVDSTLKIQPAKLEDSAVYLCASSSRDGAFGDTQYFGPGTRLTVL.

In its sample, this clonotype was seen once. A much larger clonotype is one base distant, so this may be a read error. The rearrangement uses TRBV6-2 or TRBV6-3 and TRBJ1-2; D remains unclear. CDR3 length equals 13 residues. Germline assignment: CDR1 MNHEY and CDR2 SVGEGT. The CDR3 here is CASSYSMGTGCTF. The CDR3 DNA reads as TGTGCCAGCAGTTACTCTATGGGAACTGGCTGCACCTTC.

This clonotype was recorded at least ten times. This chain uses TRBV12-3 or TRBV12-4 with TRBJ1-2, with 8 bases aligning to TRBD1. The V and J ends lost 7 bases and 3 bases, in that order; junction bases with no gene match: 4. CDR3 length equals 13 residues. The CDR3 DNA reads TGTGCCAGCACCCTGGACAGGGACTATGGCTACACCTTC. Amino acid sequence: CASTLDRDYGYTF.

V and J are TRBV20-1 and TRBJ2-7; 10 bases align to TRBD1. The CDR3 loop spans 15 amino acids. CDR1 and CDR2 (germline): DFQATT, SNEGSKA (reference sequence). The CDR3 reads CSAAGTGAAAYEQYF. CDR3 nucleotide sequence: TGCAGCGCAGCCGGGACAGGGGCCGCCGCCTACGAGCAGTACTTC.

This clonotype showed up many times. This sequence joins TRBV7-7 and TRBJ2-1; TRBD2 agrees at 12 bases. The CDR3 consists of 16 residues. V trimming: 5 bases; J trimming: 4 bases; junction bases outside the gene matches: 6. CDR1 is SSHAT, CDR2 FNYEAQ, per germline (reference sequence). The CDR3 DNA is TGTGCCAGCAGCGACGGACTAGCGGGACCTTACAATGAGCAGTTCTTC. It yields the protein CASSDGLAGPYNEQFF.

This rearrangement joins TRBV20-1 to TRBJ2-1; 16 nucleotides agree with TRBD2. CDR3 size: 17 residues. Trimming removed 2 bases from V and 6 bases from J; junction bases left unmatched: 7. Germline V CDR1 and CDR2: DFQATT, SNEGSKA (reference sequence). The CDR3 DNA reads TGCAGTGCTAGACCCCCGGGACTAGCGGGGGGGCTCAATGAGCAGTTCTTC. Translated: CSARPPGLAGGLNEQFF.

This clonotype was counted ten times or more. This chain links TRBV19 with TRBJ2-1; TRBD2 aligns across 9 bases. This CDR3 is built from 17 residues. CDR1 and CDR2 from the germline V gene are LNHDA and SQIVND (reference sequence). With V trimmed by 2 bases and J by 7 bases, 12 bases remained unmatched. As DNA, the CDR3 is TGTGCCAGTAGTATATGGGCTGCGGGAGGGCCATCGAATGAGCAGTTCTTC. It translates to CASSIWAAGGPSNEQFF.

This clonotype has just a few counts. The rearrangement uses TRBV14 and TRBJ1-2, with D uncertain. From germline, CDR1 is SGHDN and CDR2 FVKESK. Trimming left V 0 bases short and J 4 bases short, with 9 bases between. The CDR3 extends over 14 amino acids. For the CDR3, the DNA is TGTGCCAGCAGCCAAGACCGGGCTCCCTATGGCTACACCTTC. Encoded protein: CASSQDRAPYGYTF.